This TCR beta chain was retrieved from a study of CD8+ T cells in alopecia areata. The treatment was: oral pan-JAK inhibitor, 5-10 mg twice daily. Patients with alopecia areata provided lesional scalp punch biopsies as well as peripheral blood. Sorted populations comprised CD4+ and CD8+ T cells obtained from PBMCs. With regard to this clone: The target antigen is unknown.

The CDR3 spans 14 residues. Sequencing relied on a cDNA template that was reverse transcribed from extracted RNA. Only in-frame clones appear in the TCRdb table, and some are missing; sequencing was by immunoSEQ multiplex PCR. The sample shows around 100,000 clones, about three fifths of them seen only once. Notes on the study in general: Unlike in mice, where it was clearer, TCR sharing across patients was less clear, possibly HLA-related.

This sequence was found in a human donor with alopecia areata. The specimen comprised CD8+ T cells sorted from blood, sampled at approximately week 60, from a patient treated with tofacitinib. This chain joins TRBV21-1 and TRBJ1-5. TRBV21-1 is flagged as a pseudogene. The CDR3, as DNA: TGTGCCAGCAGCAAGAAGGATAGCAATCAGCCCCAGCATTTT. This encodes CASSKKDSNQPQHF.